This T cell receptor (beta chain) was recovered during a study of blood T cell repertoires in COVID-19. Study overall: The origin of the acute and convalescent COVID-19 samples was the United States, Italy and Spain. The cDNA or gDNA used as material had been derived from T cells, B-cell-depleted T cells, or PBMCs.

In the authors' methods: Reference gene primer amplification yielded estimated nucleated cell counts. Only in-frame clones appear in the TCRdb table, and some are missing; sequencing was by immunoSEQ multiplex PCR. V, J and clone size are those of that table, while D and trimming were read from the DNA. The data contain fewer than 75,000 clones, 89% of them singletons. Per germline, CDR1 LNHDA and CDR2 SQIVND (reference sequence). The CDR3 runs 14 residues. Trimming took 5 bases from V and 6 from J; bases not matched to a gene: 6. The source of this sequence is an elderly man with acute or convalescent COVID-19. Sequenced material: peripheral blood. The V call is TRBV19, the J call TRBJ2-1, with 8 bases that match TRBD1. CDR3 sequence: CASSHGQGGNEQFF. The CDR3, as DNA: TGTGCCAGTAGTCATGGACAGGGTGGCAATGAGCAGTTCTTC.